This T cell receptor beta chain was identified during a study of shared clonotypes between healthy human individuals (dated by TCRdb to the early 2020s). Study-level background: The cohort comprised a couple of women and a few men aged 18 to 49 years. The study deeply sequenced blood TCR repertoires of about five healthy adults to estimate repertoire size and the extent of clonotype sharing between individuals. Different laboratories and diverse techniques were used to prepare libraries and sequence TCR repertoires, to increase sequencing depth and limit assay-specific biases. Per donor, leukapheresis produced somewhere between about 0.94 and 9.5 billion PBMCs. For each donor, CD4 naive and CD4 memory were each run on three plates, CD8 naive on two plates, and CD8 memory on one plate.

The CDR3 spans 16 residues, from the cysteine through the phenylalanine. Solely the CDR3 DNA is kept, with 48 bases framed from the first base. CDR1 and CDR2 were assigned from the germline V gene (reference sequence) as SSHAT and FNYEAQ. Relative to germline, V is 1 base shorter and J is 7 bases shorter, with 16 bases between their ends. This clone was seen once. Its specific antigen is unknown. No much larger clone is present one base from it, and per-base qualities are unavailable. Using the deep immunoSEQ assay, TCR CDR3 regions were amplified from genomic DNA by multiplex PCR. For each cell subset, the extracted genomic DNA was distributed evenly across all wells of several immunoSEQ 96-well plates, and each plate served as one replicate. For sorted subsets, approximately 190 ng genomic DNA, equal to tens of thousands of T cell genomes, was loaded into each replicate PCR. The purified libraries were quantified using a Qubit 3.0 fluorometer, sized with a Bioanalyzer 2100, and then quantified again using the KAPA Library Quantification kit. Every immunoSEQ 96-well plate was sequenced on a separate single-read 150-cycle Illumina NextSeq 550 flow cell. Processing in the source paper ran as follows. Because only junctional sequences without quality scores were contained in the immunoSEQ output, filtering matching that applied to full-length reads could not be performed. To assign V/J genes and CDR3, sequences were annotated against IMGT germline references using PyIR, a Python wrapper for IgBLAST v1.9. Reads were removed for weak V/J assignments (E-value above 1e-6), missing CDR3, stop codons, out-of-frame junctions, or ambiguous translated residues. V3J clonotypes were defined as sequences sharing the same inferred V gene, J gene, and CDR3 amino acid sequence. The percentage overlap between two repertoires was calculated by dividing the number of shared unique clonotypes by the size of the smaller repertoire. RTK rarefaction, the Chao1 estimator, and Recon v2.1 estimates of unobserved clonotypes were used to assess repertoire richness. OLGA was used to compute generation probabilities for all TCRbeta clonotypes that the gDNA method yielded from a handful of donors. TCRdb retrieved this table from immuneACCESS and kept in-frame rearrangements only. Not all clones are present; in checked studies, unresolved V genes account for under half, and no reason is known for the remainder. V and J calls and clone size are those listed in that table; D and trimming were worked out from the DNA. The sample yields approximately 620,000 clones; around 97% were counted once. The top ten constitute around 0.06% of the sample.

The donors were healthy, HIV-negative adults with no recently reported acute infections or vaccinations. All donors were Caucasian adults living in Nashville, Tennessee, USA. CD4+ T cells were enriched by magnetic negative selection, after which naive cells were positively selected on CD45RA and the negative fraction was taken as the memory subset. Blood was obtained by leukapheresis, after which PBMCs were separated by Ficoll-Histopaque density gradient centrifugation and cryopreserved in liquid nitrogen vapor phase. Analytical flow cytometry was used to check the purity and quantity of every magnetically sorted T cell population. Each sorted fraction had its genomic DNA isolated and then quantified by UV absorbance on a Nanodrop 2000c. The study at large found these results: Sampling was limited to blood, and TCR repertoires in tissue likely differ from TCR repertoires in blood. Because the study included a small number of donors, the genetic and exposure-history diversity represented was limited. Rarefaction of sorted-subset datasets indicated incomplete sequencing despite the large sequencing depth. Clonotypes shared by all four sorted-subset donors showed higher generation probabilities than non-shared clonotypes. When several donors were compared, the shared fraction of clonotypes was about 5% for naive CD4, around 4% for naive CD8, roughly 2.5% for memory CD4, and 0.3% to 0.5% for memory CD8. Naive subsets generally had larger estimated clonotype richness than memory subsets. Pairwise subsampling indicated that sequencing depth was expected to affect the degree of clonotype sharing among donors.

The chain couples TRBV7-7 to TRBJ2-2; the D gene remains uncertain. The source of this sequence is a woman younger than 45 in good health. Sequenced sample: naive CD4+ T cells sorted from blood. Interpreted using the paper, the cell subset or site label stands for: CD45RA+ positively selected. The CDR3 protein sequence reads: CASSLVAFGVRGELFF. The nucleotides are TGTGCCAGCAGCTTAGTCGCCTTTGGGGTGCGCGGGGAGCTGTTTTTT.